What follows are 5 T cell receptor beta chains derived from one specimen sequenced in a study of blood T cell repertoires in COVID-19. Method: immunoSEQ multiplex PCR; TCRdb's copy keeps in-frame clones and lacks some. The sample shows roughly 300,000 clones, approximately 84% of them seen only once. The sequenced sample consisted of PBMCs or T cells enriched from blood (not recorded which). The receptors were gathered from a woman younger than 35 who had recovered from COVID-19.

The chain combines TRBV5-1 with TRBJ1-2; 10 bases match TRBD1. Per germline, CDR1 SGHRS and CDR2 YFSETQ. J gave up 6 bases and V 4 bases, and 6 bases lay outside the gene matches. The CDR3 is 14 residues long. CDR3 in DNA: TGCGCCAGCAGCCGCGGGACAGGGGAGAATGGCTACACCTTC. It codes for CASSRGTGENGYTF.

The rearrangement joins TRBV18 to TRBJ2-7, with a weak D call TRBD2 (5 bases). The CDR3 has 15 amino acids. Germline loops: CDR1 KGHSH, CDR2 LQKENI. The V and J ends lost 6 bases and 4 bases respectively, with 19 bases between them. CDR3 loop: CASSRFGEGTYEQYF. In DNA, the CDR3 is TGTGCCAGCTCGAGATTCGGTGAGGGCACTTACGAGCAGTACTTC.

This chain connects TRBV7-9 to TRBJ1-3; the D gene is possibly TRBD1 (6 bases). Trimming shortened V by 4 bases and J by 4 bases, and 11 bases separated the two germline ends. CDR1 is SEHNR, CDR2 FQNEAQ, per germline (reference sequence). The CDR3 covers 14 residues. CDR3 in amino acids: CASSWDTLGNTIYF. For the CDR3, the DNA is TGTGCCAGCAGCTGGGACACGTTGGGAAACACCATATATTTT. The full variable domain, with the rest looked up from reference TRBV7-9 and TRBJ1-3, is DTGVSQNPRHKITKRGQNVTFRCDPISEHNRLYWYRQTLGQGPEFLTYFQNEAQLEKSRLLSDRFSAERPKGSFSTLEIQRTEQGDSAMYLCASSWDTLGNTIYFGEGSWLTVV.

The chain links TRBV20-1 to TRBJ1-1; D perhaps matches TRBD1 (6 bases). The germline V gene encodes CDR1 DFQATT and CDR2 SNEGSKA (reference sequence). CDR3 length: 14 residues. Trimming stripped 3 bases from V and 0 bases from J, with 11 bases between. CDR3 nucleotides: TGCAGTGCTAGTAAAACAGGGATGAACACTGAAGCTTTCTTT. Encoded protein: CSASKTGMNTEAFF.

This clone has a count of ten or more. This chain links TRBV11-2 with TRBJ1-2; D is ambiguous. V dropped 0 bases and J dropped 7 bases, with 15 bases sitting between them. The CDR3 loop spans 15 amino acids. The V gene's germline CDR1 is SGHAT and CDR2 FQNNGV. The CDR3 sequence: CASSLDERVRSGYTF. The CDR3 DNA reads as TGTGCCAGCAGCTTAGATGAGAGGGTCAGGAGTGGCTACACCTTC.